Sequencing of this T cell receptor beta chain was carried out in a study of blood T cell repertoires in COVID-19. The CDR3 is 15 amino acids. With V trimmed by 8 bases and J by 1 base, 9 bases remained unmatched. Germline loops: CDR1 WSHSY, CDR2 SAAADI. The assay was immunoSEQ multiplex PCR, and TCRdb's table has in-frame clones only and misses some. The table lists under 250,000 clones, over 65% of them singletons. Specimen: peripheral blood. The chain couples TRBV10-2 to TRBJ2-5; 8 nucleotides match TRBD2. The clonotype comes from a woman between 65 and 79 years old with active or convalescent COVID-19. CDR3 in DNA: TGCGCCAGCTCTCTAGCGGGCTTCCTCCAAGAGACCCAGTACTTC. Protein product: CASSLAGFLQETQYF.